These T cell receptor beta chains were read from a single sample in a study of CXCR3-negative and CXCR3-positive naive CD8 T cells. TCRdb re-called the 5' RACE reads and gives one entry per CDR3 protein, without DNA. This repertoire includes about 90,000 distinct CDR3 sequences. The sequenced sample was naive CXCR3- CD8+ T cells from blood. These receptors were collected from a human donor in good health. Some clones in this sample may be carry-over from other donors' samples. Both conserved end residues are part of each CDR3. For some rows the clone size is stated as once, few or many, or as a class when expanded; others skip it.

>-|TRBJ1-2|TRBV29-1
CSVEYREIGYTF
>-|TRBJ2-7|TRBV3-1
CASSQGLGIYEQYF
>-|TRBJ2-3|TRBV29-1
CSVVRPIPPPDTQYF
>-|TRBJ2-7|TRBV5-6
CASSMDLYEQYF
>-|TRBJ2-7|TRBV15
CATSRGQGREQYF
>-|TRBJ2-7|TRBV3-1
CASSPDGYEQYF
>-|TRBJ2-2|TRBV5-1
CASSLGYRGQDTGELFF
>-|TRBJ2-1|TRBV10-3
CAISVGGAPYNEQFF
>-|TRBJ2-1|TRBV29-1
CSGQGPYRNEQFF
>-|TRBJ2-7|TRBV18
CASSATGFYYEQYF
>-|TRBJ2-2|TRBV29-1
CSVVASGQGASLVTGELFF
>-|TRBJ2-7|TRBV15
CATSMRSHYEQYF
>-|TRBJ2-1|TRBV4-2
CASSQDPGTGGTEQFF
>-|TRBJ2-1|TRBV20-1
CSGDGTSGRVATNEQFF
>-|TRBJ2-3|TRBV15
CAASGGGSSTDTQYF
>-|TRBJ2-7|TRBV5-1
CASSPGTGFYEQYF
>-|TRBJ1-1|TRBV29-1
CSVEGMGLEAFF
>-|TRBJ2-3|TRBV9
CASSRDRFTDTQYF
>-|TRBJ1-4|TRBV29-1
CSVQVAIGLFF
>-|TRBJ2-3|TRBV12-3/TRBV12-4
CASSYPRAGARRGTDTQYF
>-|TRBJ2-3|TRBV29-1
CSAERGADTQYF
>-|TRBJ1-1|TRBV5-1
CASSFPEREAFF
>-|TRBJ1-1|TRBV7-9
CASSPPGAAEAFF
>-|TRBJ2-7|TRBV7-2
CASSLLGLGEQYF
>-|TRBJ2-7|TRBV4-3
CASSQQRTLRGQGGEQYF
>-|TRBJ2-7|TRBV29-1
CSVLEQGQYEQYF
>-|TRBJ2-3|TRBV4-1
CASSQAEGADRQYF
>-|TRBJ2-1|TRBV11-3
CASSLGRSGGSNEQFF
>-|TRBJ1-1|TRBV5-6
CASSLDVGTQAFF
>-|TRBJ2-2|TRBV25-1
CASSEKSGGNTGELFF
>-|TRBJ2-5|TRBV14
CASSPHPETQYF
>-|TRBJ2-1|TRBV4-3
CASSQDYRTDNNEQFF
>-|TRBJ2-7|TRBV7-2
CASSHPPTYEQYF
>-|TRBJ2-1|TRBV7-8
CASSFGGDRRYNEQFF
>medium-sized|TRBJ2-7|TRBV6-2/TRBV6-3
CASSRQGTNYEQYF
>-|TRBJ1-1|TRBV15
CATRGDEEGMAFF